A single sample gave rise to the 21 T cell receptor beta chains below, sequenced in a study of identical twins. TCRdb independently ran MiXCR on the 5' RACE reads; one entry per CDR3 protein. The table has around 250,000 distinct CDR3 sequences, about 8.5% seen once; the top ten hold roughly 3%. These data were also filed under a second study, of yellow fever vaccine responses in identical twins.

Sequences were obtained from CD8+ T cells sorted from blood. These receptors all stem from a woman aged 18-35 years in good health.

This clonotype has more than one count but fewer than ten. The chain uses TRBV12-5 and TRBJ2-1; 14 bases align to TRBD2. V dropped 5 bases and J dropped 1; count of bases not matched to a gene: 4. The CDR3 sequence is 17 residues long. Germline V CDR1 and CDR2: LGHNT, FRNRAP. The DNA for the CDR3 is TGTGCTAGTGGTCCCGGGACTAGCGGGAGTTCCTACAATGAGCAGTTCTTC. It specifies CASGPGTSGSSYNEQFF.

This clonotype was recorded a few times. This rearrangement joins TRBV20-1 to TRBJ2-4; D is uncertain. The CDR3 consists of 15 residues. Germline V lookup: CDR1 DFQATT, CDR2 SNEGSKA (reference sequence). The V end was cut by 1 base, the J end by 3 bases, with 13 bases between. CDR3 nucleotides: TGCAGTGCTAGAGTTCAAGGAGAAGTCAAAAACATTCAGTACTTC. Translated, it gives CSARVQGEVKNIQYF.

The CDR3 protein is CASRVGAQSSYEQYF. The CDR3 nucleotides read TGTGCCAGCAGGGTGGGGGCGCAAAGCTCCTACGAGCAGTACTTC. The chain couples TRBV5-5 to TRBJ2-7; D is perhaps TRBD1 (6 bases). Per the germline V gene, CDR1 is SGHKS and CDR2 is YYEKEE (reference sequence). Trimming took 5 bases from V and 0 from J, leaving 15 bases between them. The CDR3 is 15 amino acids.

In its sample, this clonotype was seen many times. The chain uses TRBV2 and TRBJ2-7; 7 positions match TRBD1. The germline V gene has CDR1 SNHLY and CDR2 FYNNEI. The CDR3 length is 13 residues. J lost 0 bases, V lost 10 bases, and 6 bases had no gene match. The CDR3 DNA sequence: TGTGCCACCCAGGGGACAGACTCCTACGAGCAGTACTTC. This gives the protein CATQGTDSYEQYF. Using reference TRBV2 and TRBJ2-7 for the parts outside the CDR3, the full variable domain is EPEVTQTPSHQVTQMGQEVILRCVPISNHLYFYWYRQILGQKVEFLVSFYNNEISEKSEIFDDQFSVERPDGSNFTLKIRSTKLEDSAMYFCATQGTDSYEQYFGPGTRLTVT.

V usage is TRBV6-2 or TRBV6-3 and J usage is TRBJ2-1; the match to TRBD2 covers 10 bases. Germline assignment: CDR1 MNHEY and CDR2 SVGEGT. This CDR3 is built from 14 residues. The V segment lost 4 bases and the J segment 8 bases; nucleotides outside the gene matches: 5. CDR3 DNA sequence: TGTGCCAGCAGTTCCCCTAGCGGGAGTTATGAGCAGTTCTTC. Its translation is CASSSPSGSYEQFF.

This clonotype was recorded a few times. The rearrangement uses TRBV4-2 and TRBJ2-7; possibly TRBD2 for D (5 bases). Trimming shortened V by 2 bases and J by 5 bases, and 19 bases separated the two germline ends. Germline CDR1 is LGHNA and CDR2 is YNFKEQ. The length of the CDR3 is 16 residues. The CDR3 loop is CASSQLLGGGGDEQYF. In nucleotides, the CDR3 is TGTGCCAGCAGCCAACTCCTGGGTGGAGGTGGAGACGAGCAGTACTTC.

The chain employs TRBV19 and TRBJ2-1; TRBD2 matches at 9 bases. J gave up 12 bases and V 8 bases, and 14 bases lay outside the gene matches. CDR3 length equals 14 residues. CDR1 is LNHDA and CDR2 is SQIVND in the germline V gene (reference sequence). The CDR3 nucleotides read TGTGCCAGTGTATCCGGGACTAGCAGTTTAGGGCAGTTCTTC. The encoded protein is CASVSGTSSLGQFF.

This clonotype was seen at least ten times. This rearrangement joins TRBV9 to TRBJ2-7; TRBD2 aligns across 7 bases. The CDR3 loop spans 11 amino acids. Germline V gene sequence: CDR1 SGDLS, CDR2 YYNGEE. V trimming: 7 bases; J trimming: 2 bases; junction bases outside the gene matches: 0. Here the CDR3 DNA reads TGTGCCAGCGGGGGGGCCTACGAGCAGTACTTC. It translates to CASGGAYEQYF. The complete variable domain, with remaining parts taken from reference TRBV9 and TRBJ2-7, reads DSGVTQTPKHLITATGQRVTLRCSPRSGDLSVYWYQQSLDQGLQFLIQYYNGEERAKGNILERFSAQQFPDLHSELNLSSLELGDSALYFCASGGAYEQYFGPGTRLTVT.

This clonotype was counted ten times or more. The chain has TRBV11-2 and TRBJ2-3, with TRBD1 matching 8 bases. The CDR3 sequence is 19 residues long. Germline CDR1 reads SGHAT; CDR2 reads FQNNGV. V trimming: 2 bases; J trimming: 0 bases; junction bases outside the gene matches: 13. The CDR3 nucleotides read TGTGCCAGCAGCTTACCCCAGGGGGCGAGTAGCGCTAGCACAGATACGCAGTATTTT. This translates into CASSLPQGASSASTDTQYF.

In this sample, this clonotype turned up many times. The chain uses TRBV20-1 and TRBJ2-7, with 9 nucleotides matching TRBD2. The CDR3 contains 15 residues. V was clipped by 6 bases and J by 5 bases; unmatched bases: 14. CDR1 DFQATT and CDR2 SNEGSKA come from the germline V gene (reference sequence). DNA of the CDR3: TGCAGTGCCACCGGGACTAGCCTTAGGTTGGACGAGCAGTACTTC. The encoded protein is CSATGTSLRLDEQYF.

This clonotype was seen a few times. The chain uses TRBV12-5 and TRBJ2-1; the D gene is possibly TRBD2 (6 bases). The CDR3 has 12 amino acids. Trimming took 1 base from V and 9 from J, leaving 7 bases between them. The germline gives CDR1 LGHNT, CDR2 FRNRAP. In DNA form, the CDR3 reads TGTGCTAGTGGTTTGGGGGGAGGTGAGCAGTTCTTC. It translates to CASGLGGGEQFF.

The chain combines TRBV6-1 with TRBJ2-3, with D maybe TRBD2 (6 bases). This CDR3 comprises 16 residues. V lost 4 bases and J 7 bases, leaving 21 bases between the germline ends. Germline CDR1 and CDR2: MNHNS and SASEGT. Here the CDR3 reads CASSALRDGRLNTQYF. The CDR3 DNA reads TGTGCCAGCAGTGCCCTCCGGGACGGGAGACTGAATACGCAGTATTTT.

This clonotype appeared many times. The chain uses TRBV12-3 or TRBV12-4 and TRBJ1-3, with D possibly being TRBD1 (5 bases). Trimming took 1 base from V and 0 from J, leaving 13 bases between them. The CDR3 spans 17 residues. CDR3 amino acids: CASSLVGVPSSGNTIYF. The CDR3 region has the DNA TGTGCCAGCAGTTTAGTAGGGGTACCGAGCTCTGGAAACACCATATATTTT.

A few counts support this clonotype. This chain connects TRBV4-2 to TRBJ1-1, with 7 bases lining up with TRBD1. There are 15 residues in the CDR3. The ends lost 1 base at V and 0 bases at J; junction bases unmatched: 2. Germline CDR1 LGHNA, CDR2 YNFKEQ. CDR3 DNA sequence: TGTGCCAGCAGCCAAGCACAGGGGCTGAACACTGAAGCTTTCTTT. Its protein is CASSQAQGLNTEAFF.

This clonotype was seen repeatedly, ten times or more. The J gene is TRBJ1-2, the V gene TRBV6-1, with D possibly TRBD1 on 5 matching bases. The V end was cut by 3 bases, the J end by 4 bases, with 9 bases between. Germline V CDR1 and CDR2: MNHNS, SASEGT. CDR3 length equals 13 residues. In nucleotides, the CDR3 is TGTGCCAGCAGTGACCAGGGAAGCTATGGCTACACCTTC. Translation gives CASSDQGSYGYTF.

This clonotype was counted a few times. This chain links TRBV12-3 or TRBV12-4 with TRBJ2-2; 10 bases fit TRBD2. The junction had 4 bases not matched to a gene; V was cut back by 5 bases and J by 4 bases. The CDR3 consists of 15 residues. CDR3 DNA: TGTGCCAGCAGTCCACTAGCGGGGCCCACCGGGGAGCTGTTTTTT. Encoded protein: CASSPLAGPTGELFF.

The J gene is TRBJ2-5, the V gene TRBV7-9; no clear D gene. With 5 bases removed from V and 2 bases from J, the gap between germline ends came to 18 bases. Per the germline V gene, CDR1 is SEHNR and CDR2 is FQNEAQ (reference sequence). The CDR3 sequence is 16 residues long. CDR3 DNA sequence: TGTGCCAGCAGCCCGCTCGACCCGAGTCCTCAAGAGACCCAGTACTTC. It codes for CASSPLDPSPQETQYF.

The CDR3 reads CASSEYGVGYNEQFF. The CDR3 nucleotides read TGTGCCAGCAGTGAATATGGGGTAGGGTACAATGAGCAGTTCTTC. The chain has TRBV6-4 and TRBJ2-1; unclear D gene. Germline lookup yields CDR1 MRHNA and CDR2 SNTAGT. Trimming left V 3 bases short and J 4 bases short, with 13 bases between. There are 15 residues in the CDR3.

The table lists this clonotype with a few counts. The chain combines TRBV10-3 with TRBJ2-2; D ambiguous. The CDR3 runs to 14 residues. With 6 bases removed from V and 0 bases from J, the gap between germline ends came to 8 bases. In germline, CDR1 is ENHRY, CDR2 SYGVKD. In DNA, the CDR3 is TGTGCCATCAGCGACACTACGAACACCGGGGAGCTGTTTTTT. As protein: CAISDTTNTGELFF.

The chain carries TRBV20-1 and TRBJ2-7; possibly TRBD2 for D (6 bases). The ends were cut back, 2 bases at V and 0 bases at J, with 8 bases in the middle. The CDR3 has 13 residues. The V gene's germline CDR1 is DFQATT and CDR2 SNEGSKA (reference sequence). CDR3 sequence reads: CSARLAHSYEQYF. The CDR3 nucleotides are TGCAGTGCTAGACTAGCGCACTCCTACGAGCAGTACTTC.

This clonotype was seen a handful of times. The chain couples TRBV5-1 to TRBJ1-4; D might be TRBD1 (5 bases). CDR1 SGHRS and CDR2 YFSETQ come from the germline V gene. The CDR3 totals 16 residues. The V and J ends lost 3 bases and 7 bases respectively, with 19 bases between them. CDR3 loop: CASSSREGTDREKLFF. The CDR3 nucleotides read TGCGCCAGCAGCTCGAGAGAGGGGACCGATCGTGAAAAACTGTTTTTT.